This entry lists 31 T cell receptor beta chains sequenced from one sample in a study of spatial heterogeneity in lung cancer. TCRdb redid the calling of the 5' RACE reads with MiXCR, one entry per CDR3 protein. The table includes roughly 17,000 distinct CDR3 sequences, 20% to 25% detected once. Specified time point: sample taken at primary tumor resection. Unsorted whole RNA samples from tumor, nontumor lung or frozen PBMC were sequenced. Specimen: PBMCs, collected at surgery. All receptors derive from a female donor with early-stage non-small cell lung cancer.

This clonotype came up many times. The V call is TRBV10-3, the J call TRBJ2-1, with 7 nucleotides matching TRBD1. This CDR3 region has 15 residues. Germline trimming cut 0 bases from V and 10 bases from J; bases unmatched to any gene: 9. Germline assignment: CDR1 ENHRY and CDR2 SYGVKD. In nucleotides, the CDR3 is TGTGCCATCAGTGAGTCGCTGTCGACAGGGACAGAGCAGTTCTTC. As protein: CAISESLSTGTEQFF.

This clonotype showed up many times. This chain joins TRBV28 and TRBJ1-5, with D possibly being TRBD1 (6 bases). Germline-derived CDR1 and CDR2 are MDHEN and SYDVKM. This CDR3 has 12 residues. The germline V and J ends were trimmed by 5 bases and 12 bases, with 14 bases remaining between them. CDR3 nucleotide sequence: TGTGCCAGCAGTCAAACAGGGTTTCTCCAGCATTTT. It specifies CASSQTGFLQHF.

V gene TRBV20-1 combines with J gene TRBJ1-6, with D possibly TRBD1 on 5 matching bases. V dropped 0 bases and J dropped 8 bases, with 11 bases sitting between them. The V gene's germline CDR1 is DFQATT and CDR2 SNEGSKA (reference sequence). This CDR3 comprises 14 residues. CDR3 amino acids: CSAREAGRDSPLHF. As DNA, the CDR3 is TGCAGTGCTAGAGAGGCAGGGCGAGATTCACCCCTCCACTTT.

The CDR3 coding sequence is TGTGCCAGCAGCTTTTGGAGCACAGATACGCAGTATTTT. It yields the protein CASSFWSTDTQYF. V usage is TRBV7-2 and J usage is TRBJ2-3; D gene uncertain. This CDR3 comprises 13 residues. Looked up from germline, CDR1 is SGHTA and CDR2 is FQGNSA. Trimming shortened V by 3 bases and J by 0 bases, and 4 bases separated the two germline ends.

The V and J genes are TRBV27 and TRBJ2-5, with TRBD1 matching 7 bases. This CDR3 has 13 amino acids. Trimming removed 7 bases from V and 4 bases from J; junction bases left unmatched: 6. Germline V gives CDR1 MNHEY, CDR2 SMNVEV (reference sequence). Here the CDR3 reads CASTPPGGETQYF. The CDR3 DNA sequence: TGTGCCAGCACCCCCCCAGGGGGAGAGACCCAGTACTTC.

This clonotype has ten or more counts. V gene TRBV20-1 combines with J gene TRBJ1-3, with D hard to call. With 3 bases removed from V and 0 bases from J, the gap between germline ends came to 9 bases. Germline V gene data show CDR1 as DFQATT and CDR2 as SNEGSKA (reference sequence). The CDR3 has 14 amino acids. The DNA of the CDR3 is TGCAGTGCTAGCAAGGCGAACTCTGGAAACACCATATATTTT. It yields the protein CSASKANSGNTIYF.

This clonotype was seen ten or more times. The chain is built from TRBV28 and TRBJ2-1; TRBD2 matches 8 bases. Losses at the gene ends were 3 bases for V and 3 bases for J; bases not matched to a gene: 4. This CDR3 comprises 15 residues. The germline V gene encodes CDR1 MDHEN and CDR2 SYDVKM. CDR3 protein: CASSFSGGYYNEQFF. The CDR3 DNA reads TGTGCCAGCAGTTTTTCGGGAGGGTACTACAATGAGCAGTTCTTC.

This clonotype was seen a handful of times. The chain employs TRBV28 and TRBJ1-2; D call uncertain. The CDR3 runs 18 residues. Deletions cut 7 bases from V and 0 bases from J, with 24 bases between. Germline CDR1 is MDHEN and CDR2 is SYDVKM. The CDR3 protein is CASTRRYSRKTTNYGYTF. DNA for the CDR3: TGTGCCAGCACCCGACGATATTCTAGGAAGACAACTAACTATGGCTACACCTTC.

This clonotype was observed many times. The J gene is TRBJ1-1, the V gene TRBV19; the D is unclear. Per germline, CDR1 LNHDA and CDR2 SQIVND (reference sequence). Trimming removed 6 bases at V and 2 bases at J, with 16 bases between. This CDR3 is built from 15 residues. CDR3 protein: CASRKIGIPNTEAFF. The DNA for the CDR3 is TGTGCCAGTAGGAAAATAGGGATTCCCAACACTGAAGCTTTCTTT.

The chain has TRBV29-1 and TRBJ2-1; D unclear. With 4 bases removed from V and 0 bases from J, the gap between germline ends came to 7 bases. The CDR3 sequence is 13 residues long. Germline V gives CDR1 SQVTM, CDR2 ANQGSEA. The CDR3 sequence is CSVGRSSYNEQFF. CDR3 nucleotide sequence: TGCAGCGTTGGGCGGAGCTCCTACAATGAGCAGTTCTTC.

This clonotype was recorded only once. V and J are TRBV9 and TRBJ1-2; D is undetermined. This CDR3 has 14 amino acids. Germline V gene sequence: CDR1 SGDLS, CDR2 YYNGEE. The ends were cut back, 2 bases at V and 8 bases at J, with 16 bases in the middle. The CDR3: CASSVSRTPAGYTF. The CDR3 DNA sequence: TGTGCCAGCAGCGTTTCTAGGACTCCCGCCGGCTACACCTTC.

This clonotype was seen many times. The chain couples TRBV29-1 to TRBJ2-7; TRBD1 matches 8 bases. The CDR3 length is 13 residues. V was pared by 4 bases and J by 7 bases, with 9 bases of the junction left unmatched. Germline V gives CDR1 SQVTM, CDR2 ANQGSEA. The CDR3 nucleotides are TGCAGCGTTGCTCGGCAGGGGGCGTATGAGCAGTACTTC. Its translation is CSVARQGAYEQYF.

Comment on this clonotype: A much more abundant neighbour one base away suggests this may be a read error. The chain recombines TRBV28 with TRBJ2-3, with a weak D call TRBD1 (5 bases). The CDR3 is made up of 15 amino acids. Germline-derived CDR1 and CDR2 are MDHEN and SYDVKM. Deletions cut 6 bases from V and 6 bases from J, with 19 bases between. The CDR3, as DNA: TGTGCCAGCAGCACGTACAAGGGGCAAGTCGATACGCAGTATTTT. Amino acids: CASSTYKGQVDTQYF. The variable domain in full, with the rest retrieved from reference TRBV28 and TRBJ2-3, is DVKVTQSSRYLVKRTGEKVFLECVQDMDHENMFWYRQDPGLGLRLIYFSYDVKMKEKGDIPEGYSVSREKKERFSLILESASTNQTSMYLCASSTYKGQVDTQYFGPGTRLTVL.

This clonotype was picked up many times. This chain links TRBV7-9 with TRBJ2-3; no firm D call. V gave up 6 bases and J gave up 0 bases, with 13 bases separating them. Germline assignment: CDR1 SEHNR and CDR2 FQNEAQ (reference sequence). The CDR3 is 15 amino acids. The CDR3 loop is CASRYKGSSTDTQYF. For the CDR3, the DNA is TGTGCCAGCAGATACAAGGGCTCTAGCACAGATACGCAGTATTTT. Supplemented by reference TRBV7-9 and TRBJ2-3, the full variable domain reads DTGVSQNPRHKITKRGQNVTFRCDPISEHNRLYWYRQTLGQGPEFLTYFQNEAQLEKSRLLSDRFSAERPKGSFSTLEIQRTEQGDSAMYLCASRYKGSSTDTQYFGPGTRLTVL.

This clonotype counts as medium-sized. The V gene is TRBV20-1, the J gene TRBJ2-2, with D perhaps matching TRBD1 (5 bases). The CDR3 covers 14 residues. Trimming cost V 3 bases and J 0 bases, with 8 bases left between them. Germline-derived CDR1 and CDR2 are DFQATT and SNEGSKA (reference sequence). For the CDR3, the DNA is TGCAGTGCTAGGGACATATCGAACACCGGGGAGCTGTTTTTT. It specifies CSARDISNTGELFF.

V and J are TRBV4-2 and TRBJ1-6, with D possibly being TRBD1 (5 bases). V was clipped by 3 bases and J by 0 bases, with 12 bases between them. The CDR3 extends over 17 amino acids. Germline CDR1 and CDR2: LGHNA and YNFKEQ. CDR3 loop: CASSQPSGGSYNSPLHF. The CDR3 nucleotides are TGTGCCAGCAGCCAGCCCTCCGGGGGCTCCTATAATTCACCCCTCCACTTT.

This clonotype was found many times. The chain has TRBV5-4 and TRBJ2-5, with 12 bases that match TRBD2. The germline V gene encodes CDR1 SGHNT and CDR2 YYREEE (reference sequence). The ends lost 4 bases at V and 2 bases at J; junction bases unmatched: 3. This CDR3 comprises 15 residues. In DNA, the CDR3 is TGTGCCAGCAGCACGGGGACTAGCGGGCAAGAGACCCAGTACTTC. This sequence encodes CASSTGTSGQETQYF. Full variable domain (outside the CDR3, taken from reference TRBV5-4 and TRBJ2-5): ETGVTQSPTHLIKTRGQQVTLRCSSQSGHNTVSWYQQALGQGPQFIFQYYREEENGRGNFPPRFSGLQFPNYSSELNVNALELDDSALYLCASSTGTSGQETQYFGPGTRLLVL.

The CDR3 region is CASSPVVGGDTQYF. The CDR3 nucleotides are TGTGCCAGCAGTCCAGTGGTTGGTGGAGATACGCAGTATTTT. The chain uses TRBV12-3 or TRBV12-4 and TRBJ2-3; no firm D call. V lost 5 bases to trimming and J lost 5 bases, with 14 bases between them. The CDR3 has 14 amino acids.

This clonotype was found once. The chain couples TRBV3-1 to TRBJ1-3; no reliable D call. CDR1 is LGHDT, CDR2 YNNKEL, per germline (reference sequence). The CDR3 contains 17 residues. With 4 bases removed from V and 0 bases from J, the gap between germline ends came to 16 bases. CDR3 region: CASSPSRLRNSGNTIYF. Here the CDR3 DNA reads TGTGCCAGCAGCCCCTCTAGACTGAGGAACTCTGGAAACACCATATATTTT. Looking up the rest from reference TRBV3-1 and TRBJ1-3 gives the full variable domain: DTAVSQTPKYLVTQMGNDKSIKCEQNLGHDTMYWYKQDSKKFLKIMFSYNNKELIINETVPNRFSPKSPDKAHLNLHINSLELGDSAVYFCASSPSRLRNSGNTIYFGEGSWLTVV.

The J gene is TRBJ2-2, the V gene TRBV7-9; perhaps TRBD2 as D (5 bases). V gave up 7 bases and J gave up 5 bases, with 11 bases separating them. Germline values: CDR1 SEHNR, CDR2 FQNEAQ (reference sequence). The CDR3 runs 13 residues. The CDR3: CASMYRETGELFF. Here the CDR3 DNA reads TGTGCCAGCATGTATAGGGAGACCGGGGAGCTGTTTTTT.

In this sample, this clonotype turned up many times. This chain uses TRBV6-6 with TRBJ2-7; 10 bases are a match to TRBD1. This CDR3 has 13 residues. Germline loops: CDR1 MNHNY, CDR2 SVGAGI (reference sequence). The V gene end was trimmed by 4 bases and the J gene end by 5 bases; junction bases not matched to a gene: 2. The CDR3 protein is CASSWDRGHEQYF. DNA for the CDR3: TGTGCCAGCAGTTGGGACAGGGGCCACGAGCAGTACTTC.

The chain links TRBV29-1 to TRBJ2-1, with D possibly TRBD2 on 5 matching bases. The CDR3 sequence is 12 residues long. V was shortened by 5 bases and J by 7 bases, with 12 bases between the two germline ends. Looked up from germline, CDR1 is SQVTM and CDR2 is ANQGSEA. Here the CDR3 DNA reads TGCAGCGTTACTTGGACGGGGAATGAGCAGTTCTTC. This sequence encodes CSVTWTGNEQFF.

V and J are TRBV27 and TRBJ2-1, with D tentatively TRBD2 (6 bases). The CDR3 has 17 amino acids. Germline assignment: CDR1 MNHEY and CDR2 SMNVEV (reference sequence). Trimming left V 6 bases short and J 0 bases short, with 18 bases between. CDR3 nucleotides: TGTGCCAGCAGACCCCTAGCGTCGCCGAGCTCCTACAATGAGCAGTTCTTC. It encodes CASRPLASPSSYNEQFF.

Concerning this clonotype: This may be a read error: a much more frequent sequence differs by one nucleotide. The rearrangement uses TRBV12-3 or TRBV12-4 and TRBJ2-1; D is uncertain. The CDR3 consists of 15 residues. Trimming removed 7 bases at V and 0 bases at J, with 13 bases between. Here the CDR3 reads CASKALSVSYNEQFF. The CDR3 coding sequence is TGTGCCAGCAAAGCACTATCGGTCTCCTACAATGAGCAGTTCTTC.

J is TRBJ2-7 and V is TRBV29-1, with 12 bases lining up with TRBD2. V lost 5 bases to trimming and J lost 2 bases; unmatched junction nucleotides: 7. The CDR3 has 15 residues. Germline V gene data show CDR1 as SQVTM and CDR2 as ANQGSEA. CDR3: CSVKLAGGPTYEQYF. The CDR3 DNA follows: TGCAGCGTTAAACTAGCGGGAGGACCAACCTACGAGCAGTACTTC.

This clonotype was counted ten times or more. The chain recombines TRBV29-1 with TRBJ2-3; D ambiguous. Germline V gives CDR1 SQVTM, CDR2 ANQGSEA. V was clipped by 7 bases and J by 0 bases, with 11 bases between them. The CDR3 loop spans 13 amino acids. CDR3 bases: TGCAGCGCCGAAGGCGGAAGCACAGATACGCAGTATTTT. This codes for CSAEGGSTDTQYF.

Comments on this clonotype: One end of the junction varies from germline; a read error may be responsible. The gene calls are TRBV6-2 or TRBV6-3 and TRBJ1-1, with a tentative D call TRBD1 (6 bases). Germline V gives CDR1 MNHEY, CDR2 SVGEGT. This CDR3 has 14 residues. The CDR3 is CASSRGRGNTEAFF. DNA for the CDR3: TGCGCCAGCAGTCGGGGGCGTGGGAACACTGAAGCTTTCTTT.

This clonotype is termed medium-sized. V gene TRBV7-3 combines with J gene TRBJ2-2, with 7 bases matching TRBD1. Per germline, CDR1 SGHTA and CDR2 FQGTGA. The CDR3 spans 13 residues. The V gene end was trimmed by 5 bases and the J gene end by 5 bases; junction bases not matched to a gene: 2. Here the CDR3 DNA reads TGTGCCAGCAGCCTGGACAGGACCGGGGAGCTGTTTTTT. It yields the protein CASSLDRTGELFF.

In this sample, this clonotype turned up a few times. The genes are TRBV7-2 and TRBJ2-5; D is undetermined. The germline V gene has CDR1 SGHTA and CDR2 FQGNSA. Trimming left V 7 bases short and J 5 bases short, with 14 bases between. The CDR3 contains 13 residues. The CDR3 bases are TGTGCCAGCACTAAGGGTATCGGGGAGACCCAGTACTTC. Encoded protein: CASTKGIGETQYF. Looking up the rest from reference TRBV7-2 and TRBJ2-5 gives the full variable domain: GAGVSQSPSNKVTEKGKDVELRCDPISGHTALYWYRQSLGQGLEFLIYFQGNSAPDKSGLPSDRFSAERTGGSVSTLTIQRTQQEDSAVYLCASTKGIGETQYFGPGTRLLVL.

This clonotype has a handful of counts. CDR3 protein: CASSLRGESGNTIYF. The CDR3 bases are TGTGCCAGCAGCTTAAGAGGGGAAAGCGGAAACACCATATATTTT. The rearrangement links TRBV7-3 to TRBJ1-3; tentatively, D is TRBD1 (5 bases). The ends were cut back, 1 base at V and 4 bases at J, with 11 bases in the middle. From germline, CDR1 is SGHTA and CDR2 FQGTGA. The CDR3 runs 15 residues.

This clonotype was observed at least ten times. V usage is TRBV15 and J usage is TRBJ1-5, with D possibly being TRBD1 (5 bases). Trimming cost V 0 bases and J 5 bases, with 14 bases left between them. The CDR3 is 16 residues long. In germline, CDR1 is LNHNV, CDR2 YYDKDF (reference sequence). The CDR3 here is CATSRDGAGADQPQHF. The DNA for the CDR3 is TGTGCCACCAGCAGAGATGGGGCGGGAGCCGATCAGCCCCAGCATTTT. Full variable domain (rest looked up from reference TRBV15 and TRBJ1-5): DAMVIQNPRYQVTQFGKPVTLSCSQTLNHNVMYWYQQKSSQAPKLLFHYYDKDFNNEADTPDNFQSRRPNTSFCFLDIRSPGLGDTAMYLCATSRDGAGADQPQHFGDGTRLSIL.